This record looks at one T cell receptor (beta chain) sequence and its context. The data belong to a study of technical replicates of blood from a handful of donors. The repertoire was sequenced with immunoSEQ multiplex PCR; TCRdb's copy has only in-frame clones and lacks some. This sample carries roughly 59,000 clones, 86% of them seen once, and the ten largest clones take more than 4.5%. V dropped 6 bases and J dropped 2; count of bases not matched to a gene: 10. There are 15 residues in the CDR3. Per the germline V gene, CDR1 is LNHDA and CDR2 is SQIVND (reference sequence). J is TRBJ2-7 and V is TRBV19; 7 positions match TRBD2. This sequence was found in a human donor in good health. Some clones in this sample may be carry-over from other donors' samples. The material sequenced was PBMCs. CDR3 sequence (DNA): TGTGCCAGTAGGGGGTTGGGCGGGAGCCCCTACGAGCAGTACTTC. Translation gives CASRGLGGSPYEQYF.